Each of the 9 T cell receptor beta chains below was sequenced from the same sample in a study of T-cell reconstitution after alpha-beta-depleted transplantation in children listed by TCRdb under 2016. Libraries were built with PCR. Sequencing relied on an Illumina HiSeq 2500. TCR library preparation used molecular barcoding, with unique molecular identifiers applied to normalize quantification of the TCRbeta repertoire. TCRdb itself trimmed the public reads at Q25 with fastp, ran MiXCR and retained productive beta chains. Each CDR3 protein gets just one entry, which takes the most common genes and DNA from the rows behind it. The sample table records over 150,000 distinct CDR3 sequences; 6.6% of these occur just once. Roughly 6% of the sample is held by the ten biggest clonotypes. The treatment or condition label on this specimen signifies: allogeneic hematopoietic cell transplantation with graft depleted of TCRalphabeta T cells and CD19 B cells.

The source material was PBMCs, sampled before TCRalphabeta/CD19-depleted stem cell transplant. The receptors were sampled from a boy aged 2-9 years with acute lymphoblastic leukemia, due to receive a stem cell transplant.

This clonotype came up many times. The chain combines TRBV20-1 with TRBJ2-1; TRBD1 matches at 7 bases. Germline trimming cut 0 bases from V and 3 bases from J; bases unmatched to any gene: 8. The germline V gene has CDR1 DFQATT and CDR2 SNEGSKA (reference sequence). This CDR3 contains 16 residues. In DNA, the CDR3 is TGCAGTGCTAGAGATTCATCACAGGGGATCTACAATGAGCAGTTCTTC. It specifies CSARDSSQGIYNEQFF.

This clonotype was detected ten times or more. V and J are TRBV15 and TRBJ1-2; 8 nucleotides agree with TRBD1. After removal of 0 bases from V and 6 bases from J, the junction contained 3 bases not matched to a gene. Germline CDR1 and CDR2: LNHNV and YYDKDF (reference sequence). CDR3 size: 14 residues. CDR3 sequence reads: CATSRDYRGDGYTF. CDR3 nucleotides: TGTGCCACCAGCAGAGATTACAGGGGGGATGGCTACACCTTC.

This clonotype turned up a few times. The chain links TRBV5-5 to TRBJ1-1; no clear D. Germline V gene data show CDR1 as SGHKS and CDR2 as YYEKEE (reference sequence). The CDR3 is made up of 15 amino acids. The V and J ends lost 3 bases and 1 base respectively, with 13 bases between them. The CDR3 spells CASSWLTIGNTEAFF. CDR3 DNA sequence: TGTGCCAGCAGCTGGCTAACGATAGGGAACACTGAAGCTTTCTTT.

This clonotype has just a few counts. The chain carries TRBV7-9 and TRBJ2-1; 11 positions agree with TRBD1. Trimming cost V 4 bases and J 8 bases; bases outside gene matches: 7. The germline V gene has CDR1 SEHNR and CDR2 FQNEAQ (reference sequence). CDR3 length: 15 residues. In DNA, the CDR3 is TGTGCCAGCAGCTACCGGGACAGGGGGGCCTATGAGCAGTTCTTC. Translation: CASSYRDRGAYEQFF.

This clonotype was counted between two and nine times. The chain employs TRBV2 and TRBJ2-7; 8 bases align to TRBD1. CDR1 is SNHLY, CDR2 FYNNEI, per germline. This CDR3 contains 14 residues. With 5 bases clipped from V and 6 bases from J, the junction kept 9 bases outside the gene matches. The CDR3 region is CASSFDRGGGEQYF. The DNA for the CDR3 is TGTGCCAGCAGTTTCGACAGGGGAGGTGGCGAGCAGTACTTC.

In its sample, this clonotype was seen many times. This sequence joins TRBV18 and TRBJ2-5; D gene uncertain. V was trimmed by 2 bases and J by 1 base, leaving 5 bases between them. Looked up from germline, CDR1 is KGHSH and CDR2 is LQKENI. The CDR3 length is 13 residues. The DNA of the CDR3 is TGTGCCAGCTCACCAAAGGCCCAAGAGACCCAGTACTTC. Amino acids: CASSPKAQETQYF. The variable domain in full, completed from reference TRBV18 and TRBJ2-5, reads NAGVMQNPRHLVRRRGQEARLRCSPMKGHSHVYWYRQLPEEGLKFMVYLQKENIIDESGMPKERFSAEFPKEGPSILRIQQVVRGDSAAYFCASSPKAQETQYFGPGTRLLVL.

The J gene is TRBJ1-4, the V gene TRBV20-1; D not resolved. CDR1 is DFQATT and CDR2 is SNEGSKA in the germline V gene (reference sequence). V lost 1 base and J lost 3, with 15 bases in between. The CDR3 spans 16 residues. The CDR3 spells CSARAFGPAANEKLFF. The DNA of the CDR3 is TGCAGTGCTAGAGCCTTCGGCCCTGCGGCTAATGAAAAACTGTTTTTT.

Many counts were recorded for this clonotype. CDR3 amino acids: CASIPAGTDTQYF. The CDR3 coding sequence is TGTGCCAGCATCCCAGCAGGGACAGATACGCAGTATTTT. The genes are TRBV7-9 and TRBJ2-3; a weak D match, TRBD1 (5 bases). The germline gives CDR1 SEHNR, CDR2 FQNEAQ (reference sequence). The CDR3 spans 13 residues. Trimming cost V 7 bases and J 3 bases, with 11 bases left between them.

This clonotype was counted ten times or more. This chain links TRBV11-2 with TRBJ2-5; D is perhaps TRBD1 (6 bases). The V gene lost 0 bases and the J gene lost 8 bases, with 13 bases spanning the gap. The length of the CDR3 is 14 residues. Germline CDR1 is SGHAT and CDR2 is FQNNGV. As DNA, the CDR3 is TGTGCCAGCAGCTTAGACCTCAGGGGCGGTACCCAGTACTTC. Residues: CASSLDLRGGTQYF.